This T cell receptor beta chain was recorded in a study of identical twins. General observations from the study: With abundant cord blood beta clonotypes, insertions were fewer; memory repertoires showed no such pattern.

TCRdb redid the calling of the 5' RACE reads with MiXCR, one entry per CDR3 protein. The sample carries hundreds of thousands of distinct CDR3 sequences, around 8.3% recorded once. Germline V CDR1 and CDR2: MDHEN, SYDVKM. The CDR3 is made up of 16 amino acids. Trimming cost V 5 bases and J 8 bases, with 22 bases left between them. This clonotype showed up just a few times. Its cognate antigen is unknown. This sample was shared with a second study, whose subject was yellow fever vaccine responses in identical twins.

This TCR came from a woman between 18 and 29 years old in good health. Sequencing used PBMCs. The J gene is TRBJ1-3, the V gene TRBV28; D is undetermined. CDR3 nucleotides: TGTGCCAGCAGTCTCATTACGAAAGGACGGGAGGACACCATATATTTT. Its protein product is CASSLITKGREDTIYF. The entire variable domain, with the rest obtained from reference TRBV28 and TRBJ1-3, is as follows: DVKVTQSSRYLVKRTGEKVFLECVQDMDHENMFWYRQDPGLGLRLIYFSYDVKMKEKGDIPEGYSVSREKKERFSLILESASTNQTSMYLCASSLITKGREDTIYFGEGSWLTVV.